One and the same sample provided the 19 T cell receptor beta chains below, sequenced in a study of T cell clonotyping in hematopoietic cell transplantation. The data were produced by immunoSEQ multiplex PCR, yet TCRdb's version contains in-frame clones alone and is incomplete. The table records about 27,000 clones, around 95% of them present only once. The sequencing input was peripheral blood mononuclear cells. Source of these receptors: a middle-aged man in good health. Some clones in this sample may be carry-over from other donors' samples.

The V and J genes are TRBV6-5 and TRBJ1-2; 9 bases align to TRBD1. CDR3 length: 16 residues. V dropped 2 bases and J dropped 7; count of bases not matched to a gene: 11. CDR1 is MNHEY, CDR2 SVGAGI, per germline. CDR3 loop: CASSYKLGQGVSGYTF. The CDR3 bases are TGTGCCAGCAGTTACAAGCTGGGACAGGGTGTTTCTGGCTACACCTTC.

In nucleotides, the CDR3 is TGTGCCAGCAGTCCGGACTTTAGCAATCAGCCCCAGCATTTT. It codes for CASSPDFSNQPQHF. The chain links TRBV6-6 to TRBJ1-5; the D is unclear. The length of the CDR3 is 14 residues. Trimming stripped 5 bases from V and 0 bases from J, with 8 bases between. Germline CDR1 reads MNHNY; CDR2 reads SVGAGI (reference sequence).

The rearrangement joins TRBV7-2 to TRBJ1-5; D gene ambiguous. Trimming pared 3 bases from V and 4 bases from J, leaving 10 bases between. Germline CDR1 reads SGHTA; CDR2 reads FQGNSA. The CDR3 spans 14 residues. The CDR3 is CASSLTTINQPQHF. The CDR3 nucleotides read TGTGCCAGCAGCTTGACAACCATAAATCAGCCCCAGCATTTT. Using reference TRBV7-2 and TRBJ1-5 for the parts outside the CDR3, the full variable domain is GAGVSQSPSNKVTEKGKDVELRCDPISGHTALYWYRQSLGQGLEFLIYFQGNSAPDKSGLPSDRFSAERTGGSVSTLTIQRTQQEDSAVYLCASSLTTINQPQHFGDGTRLSIL.

This chain links TRBV5-8 with TRBJ1-2; perhaps TRBD1 as D (5 bases). There are 12 residues in the CDR3. The V gene lost 7 bases and the J gene lost 7 bases, with 14 bases spanning the gap. The germline V gene encodes CDR1 SGHTS and CDR2 YDEGEE. The CDR3 region has the DNA TGTGCCAGCCTGAGGGACCCCGGTGGCTACACCTTC. This gives the protein CASLRDPGGYTF.

The genes are TRBV4-1 and TRBJ1-1; a possible D gene is TRBD1 (6 bases). The CDR3 runs 15 residues. The V and J ends lost 4 bases and 1 base respectively, with 13 bases between them. The germline CDR1 and CDR2 sequences are MGHRA and YSYEKL. For the CDR3, the DNA is TGCGCCAGCAGCCGATACGGACAGTGGAACACTGAAGCTTTCTTT. Its translation: CASSRYGQWNTEAFF.

V usage is TRBV6-6 and J usage is TRBJ1-4, with 8 positions matching TRBD1. CDR1 and CDR2 from the germline V gene are MNHNY and SVGAGI (reference sequence). This CDR3 comprises 16 residues. V was pared by 2 bases and J by 4 bases, with 6 bases of the junction left unmatched. The CDR3 nucleotides read TGTGCCAGCAGTTACGCGCAACAGGGGGATAATGAAAAACTGTTTTTT. Amino acids: CASSYAQQGDNEKLFF.

In nucleotides, the CDR3 is TGTGCCAGCAGCCTCAGATACTACGAGCAGTACTTC. Residues: CASSLRYYEQYF. The J gene is TRBJ2-7, the V gene TRBV6-1, with D unclear. Per germline, CDR1 MNHNS and CDR2 SASEGT. V lost 6 bases and J 3 bases, leaving 9 bases between the germline ends. The CDR3 loop spans 12 amino acids.

The genes are TRBV2 and TRBJ2-7; 7 bases agree with TRBD1. Germline V lookup: CDR1 SNHLY, CDR2 FYNNEI. V lost 0 bases and J lost 6; bases outside the gene matches: 8. This CDR3 has 15 residues. Here the CDR3 DNA reads TGTGCCAGCAGTGAAGCAGGGGGCACTCCGAGCGAGCAGTACTTC. Its protein product is CASSEAGGTPSEQYF.

The rearrangement joins TRBV6-1 to TRBJ1-2; 9 nucleotides align to TRBD1. There are 15 residues in the CDR3. Losses at the gene ends were 6 bases for V and 5 bases for J; bases not matched to a gene: 10. Looked up from germline, CDR1 is MNHNS and CDR2 is SASEGT. CDR3 sequence: CASRRTGATFYGYTF. DNA of the CDR3: TGTGCCAGCAGGAGGACAGGGGCTACCTTTTATGGCTACACCTTC.

This chain links TRBV7-2 with TRBJ2-3; 10 bases match TRBD1. The trim removed 5 bases at V and 3 bases at J, leaving 5 bases unmatched. Germline-derived CDR1 and CDR2 are SGHTA and FQGNSA. The CDR3 consists of 15 residues. The CDR3 nucleotides are TGTGCCAGCAGCCCAAAGGGACAGGGGACAGATACGCAGTATTTT. Translated, it gives CASSPKGQGTDTQYF.

The chain carries TRBV4-3 and TRBJ2-7, with D maybe TRBD1 (5 bases). The germline V gene has CDR1 LGHNA and CDR2 YSLEER. This CDR3 spans 16 amino acids. V was trimmed by 1 base and J by 2 bases, leaving 15 bases between them. The chain's CDR3 is CASSQAWGDSTYEQYF. DNA for the CDR3: TGCGCCAGCAGCCAAGCCTGGGGTGACAGCACCTACGAGCAGTACTTC.

The chain couples TRBV7-9 to TRBJ2-1; D unclear. Germline values: CDR1 SEHNR, CDR2 FQNEAQ (reference sequence). This CDR3 has 16 amino acids. V lost 5 bases and J lost 0, with 14 bases in between. Here the CDR3 reads CASSLIGSGSYNEQFF. In DNA, the CDR3 is TGTGCCAGCAGCCTAATCGGGTCAGGCTCCTACAATGAGCAGTTCTTC.

This clone was seen a single time. The chain is built from TRBV5-1 and TRBJ1-5; TRBD1 aligns across 9 bases. The CDR3 contains 15 residues. V shed 4 bases, J shed 3 bases, and the junction held 5 bases outside the gene matches. Germline CDR1 is SGHRS and CDR2 is YFSETQ. In nucleotides, the CDR3 is TGCGCCAGCAGCCCATGGGACAGGGACAATCAGCCCCAGCATTTT. As protein: CASSPWDRDNQPQHF.

The CDR3 DNA reads TGTGCCAGTAGTGAACCGGGACGGCCTAATGAAAAACTGTTTTTT. Translated: CASSEPGRPNEKLFF. The V and J genes are TRBV19 and TRBJ1-4, with a possible D match to TRBD1 (5 bases). From germline, CDR1 is LNHDA and CDR2 SQIVND (reference sequence). Between the trimmed V and J ends, which lost 5 bases and 3 bases, there was a span of 13 bases. This CDR3 is built from 15 residues.

The V gene is TRBV7-2, the J gene TRBJ1-5; TRBD1 is a possible D gene (5 bases). Germline V gene sequence: CDR1 SGHTA, CDR2 FQGNSA. CDR3 size: 14 residues. Trimming shortened V by 2 bases and J by 9 bases, and 14 bases separated the two germline ends. The CDR3 region is CASSLSTAGGPQHF. CDR3 coding DNA: TGTGCCAGCAGCTTAAGTACGGCCGGGGGGCCCCAGCATTTT.

The J gene is TRBJ2-7, the V gene TRBV9; TRBD2 matches at 8 bases. Germline lookup yields CDR1 SGDLS and CDR2 YYNGEE. The CDR3 has 14 amino acids. The junction had 8 bases not matched to a gene; V was cut back by 2 bases and J by 7 bases. In nucleotides, the CDR3 is TGTGCCAGCAGCGTTATAGCGGGGACTCGTGAGCAGTACTTC. This gives the protein CASSVIAGTREQYF.

This clone was recorded once. J is TRBJ2-7 and V is TRBV5-4, with D possibly matching TRBD1 (6 bases). From germline, CDR1 is SGHNT and CDR2 YYREEE (reference sequence). Trimming removed 0 bases from V and 3 bases from J, with 10 bases in between. The CDR3 runs 14 residues. The CDR3 here is CASSLEGRGYEQYF. The CDR3 DNA sequence: TGTGCCAGCAGCTTGGAAGGCAGGGGCTACGAGCAGTACTTC.

This clone was recorded only once. The chain employs TRBV28 and TRBJ1-4; TRBD1 matches 11 bases. The germline CDR1 and CDR2 sequences are MDHEN and SYDVKM. V trimming: 4 bases; J trimming: 7 bases; junction bases outside the gene matches: 2. This CDR3 is built from 14 residues. The CDR3 DNA reads TGTGCCAGCAGTTGGACAGGGGGCAGTGAAAAACTGTTTTTT. Translating it yields CASSWTGGSEKLFF.

This chain joins TRBV7-2 and TRBJ1-1, with D possibly matching TRBD1 (6 bases). The CDR3 sequence is 15 residues long. V was clipped by 5 bases and J by 2 bases, with 15 bases between them. Looked up from germline, CDR1 is SGHTA and CDR2 is FQGNSA. The CDR3 nucleotides read TGTGCCAGCAGCCGAGCAGGGGCCTCAAACACTGAAGCTTTCTTT. Amino acid sequence: CASSRAGASNTEAFF.